The rows below give T cell receptor beta chains drawn from one sample of a study of cytomegalovirus exposure and HLA in healthy donors. Clones were read by immunoSEQ multiplex PCR, and TCRdb kept only the in-frame ones, dropping some. The sample holds about 150,000 clones, around three quarters seen once. The sequenced sample consisted of PBMCs. These receptors all come from a male donor in good health and CMV-seronegative. The CDR3 runs from the conserved cysteine through the conserved F or W. A D gene is named only where the DNA matches it firmly. Clone sizes are given selectively: once, few, many, or a class where the clone is expanded.

clone size | J gene | D gene | V gene | CDR3 protein | CDR3 DNA
- | TRBJ2-1 | TRBD2 | TRBV7-6 | CASSPLAGGNNEQFF | TGTGCCAGCAGCCCGCTAGCGGGGGGGAACAATGAGCAGTTCTTC
- | TRBJ1-6 | TRBD1 | TRBV27 | CASSRQGVNNSPLHF | TGTGCCAGCAGCCGACAGGGTGTAAATAATTCACCCCTCCACTTT
- | TRBJ2-4 | - | TRBV4-2 | CASSQRGNWYF | TGTGCCAGCAGCCAAAGGGGGAATTGGTACTTC
- | TRBJ2-1 | TRBD2 | TRBV7-3 | CASSLTSGPVYSYNEQFF | TGTGCCAGCAGCTTAACTAGCGGGCCCGTATACTCCTACAATGAGCAGTTCTTC
- | TRBJ2-3 | - | TRBV5-6 | CASSSGLTSTDTQYF | TGTGCCAGCAGCTCTGGACTTACTAGCACAGATACGCAGTATTTT
- | TRBJ1-5 | TRBD1 | TRBV2 | CASTSDRGQPQHF | TGTGCCAGCACCAGTGACAGGGGCCAGCCCCAGCATTTT
- | TRBJ1-6 | TRBD1 | TRBV30 | CAWTIAGTGYSPLHF | TGTGCCTGGACCATAGCCGGGACAGGGTATTCACCCCTCCACTTT
- | TRBJ2-3 | TRBD2 | TRBV5-1 | CASSLAGGYGDTQYF | TGCGCCAGCAGCTTAGCGGGGGGGTATGGAGATACGCAGTATTTT
few | TRBJ2-2 | TRBD1 | TRBV2 | CASSQGQLFTGELFF | TGTGCCAGCAGCCAGGGACAGCTTTTCACCGGGGAGCTGTTTTTT
- | TRBJ1-1 | TRBD1 | TRBV7-2 | CASRFDRGSVAFF | TGTGCCAGCAGATTCGACAGGGGATCGGTAGCTTTCTTT
- | TRBJ1-5 | - | TRBV5-8 | CASSQSGNDQPQHF | TGTGCCAGCAGCCAGTCGGGAAATGATCAGCCCCAGCATTTT
- | TRBJ2-7 | - | TRBV10-3 | CAVGYEQYF | TGTGCCGTCGGGTACGAGCAGTACTTC
few | TRBJ2-7 | TRBD2 | TRBV18 | CASSRGEGDEQYF | TGTGCCAGCTCCCGCGGGGAGGGTGACGAGCAGTACTTC
- | TRBJ2-3 | - | TRBV11-2 | CASSLGDISTDTQYF | TGTGCCAGCAGCTTAGGCGACATTTCGACAGATACGCAGTATTTT
- | TRBJ2-1 | - | TRBV29-1 | CSVDPGNEQFF | TGCAGCGTTGATCCGGGCAATGAGCAGTTCTTC
- | TRBJ1-6 | - | TRBV6-1 | CASARGVNSPLHF | TGTGCCAGCGCCAGGGGAGTTAATTCACCCCTCCACTTT
once | TRBJ2-7 | - | TRBV28 | CASTGGDPTYEQYF | TGTGCCAGCACAGGAGGGGACCCGACCTACGAGCAGTACTTC
- | TRBJ2-7 | - | TRBV11-3 | CASSLDGGRAGEQYF | TGTGCCAGCAGCTTAGATGGTGGCAGGGCGGGGGAGCAGTACTTC
few | TRBJ1-1 | - | TRBV18 | CASSRDSHEAFF | TGTGCCAGCTCCCGAGACAGCCATGAAGCTTTCTTT
few | TRBJ2-6 | TRBD1 | TRBV18 | CASSPRDSLTHSGANVLTF | TGTGCCAGCTCACCTCGGGACAGCCTGACTCACTCTGGGGCCAACGTCCTGACTTTC
few | TRBJ1-2 | TRBD1 | TRBV30 | CAWNRGPSYGYTF | TGTGCCTGGAACAGGGGGCCGTCCTATGGCTACACCTTC
- | TRBJ2-3 | - | TRBV29-1 | CSVEGAGIGQYF | TGCAGCGTTGAAGGGGCGGGAATAGGGCAGTATTTT
- | TRBJ2-7 | TRBD2 | TRBV6-5 | CASRNSGRLIYEQYF | TGTGCCAGCAGGAATAGCGGGAGGCTCATCTACGAGCAGTACTTC
- | TRBJ2-7 | - | TRBV7-3 | CASSNRTPGWLEQYF | TGTGCCAGCAGCAATAGGACTCCCGGTTGGTTAGAGCAGTACTTC
- | TRBJ1-1 | TRBD1 | TRBV7-9 | CASSPQGGKNTEAFF | TGTGCCAGCAGCCCTCAGGGGGGCAAGAACACTGAAGCTTTCTTT
- | TRBJ2-5 | TRBD1 | TRBV7-7 | CASSRDRGLGEQYF | TGTGCCAGCAGCCGGGACAGGGGGCTGGGGGAGCAGTACTTC
- | TRBJ2-2 | - | TRBV7-2 | CASSLVGGPTGELFF | TGTGCCAGCAGCTTAGTGGGGGGTCCTACCGGGGAGCTGTTTTTT
- | TRBJ2-2 | - | TRBV25-1 | CATPGANTGELFF | TGTGCCACCCCCGGGGCGAACACCGGGGAGCTGTTTTTT
few | TRBJ1-2 | TRBD1 | TRBV6-1 | CASSVGQGDVGGYTF | TGTGCCAGCAGTGTAGGACAGGGGGATGTAGGTGGCTACACCTTC
- | TRBJ2-7 | - | TRBV2 | CASSDGVGPYEQYF | TGTGCCAGCAGTGACGGGGTTGGGCCCTACGAGCAGTACTTC
once | TRBJ1-2 | - | TRBV11-2 | CASSLDLRNYGYTF | TGTGCCAGCAGCTTAGATCTCCGGAACTATGGCTACACCTTC
- | TRBJ1-2 | TRBD1 | TRBV7-9 | CASSRPGQGNYGYTF | TGTGCCAGCAGCCGTCCGGGACAGGGGAACTATGGCTACACCTTC
- | TRBJ2-7 | TRBD1 | TRBV6-5 | CASSRQGSYEQYF | TGTGCCAGCAGTAGACAGGGATCCTACGAGCAGTACTTC
few | TRBJ2-7 | TRBD2 | TRBV7-2 | CASSSSGSSYEQYF | TGTGCCAGCAGCTCTAGCGGGAGCTCCTACGAGCAGTACTTC
- | TRBJ2-3 | TRBD2 | TRBV9 | CASSVVPLAGVTDTQYF | TGTGCCAGCAGCGTAGTCCCACTAGCGGGAGTAACAGATACGCAGTATTTT